These T cell receptor beta chains were read from a single sample in a study of Ad26.COV2.S vaccination and SARS-CoV-2 variants. The protocol was immunoSEQ multiplex PCR, while the TCRdb copy is restricted to in-frame clones and leaves out a portion. The repertoire holds about 350,000 clones, about 88% seen once, with 6.4% in the top ten. The source material was peripheral blood, sampled in a trial of Ad26.COV2.S vaccine versus placebo. These receptors all stem from a person between 18 and 65 years old who received the Ad26.COV2.S COVID-19 vaccine or a placebo. Both conserved end residues are part of each CDR3. The order of the fields is V gene, clone size, D gene, J gene, CDR3 DNA, CDR3 protein. D genes are given only for firm matches. A row's size may be missing; if present it is once, few, many or a size class.

V: TRBV5-1
size: NA
D: NA
J: TRBJ2-5
DNA: TGCGCCAGCAGCTTGGATGTCTTATCCCGAGAGACCCAGTACTTC
CDR3: CASSLDVLSRETQYF

V: TRBV10-3
size: NA
D: TRBD1
J: TRBJ2-1
DNA: TGTGCCATCAGTGAGTTAGGGGGCAAGAATGAGCAGTTCTTC
CDR3: CAISELGGKNEQFF

V: TRBV19
size: NA
D: TRBD2
J: TRBJ2-1
DNA: TGTGCCAGTACTTTGGGCGGGGGGACCAGTAATGAGCAGTTCTTC
CDR3: CASTLGGGTSNEQFF

V: TRBV7-3
size: NA
D: TRBD1
J: TRBJ1-6
DNA: TGTGCCAGCAGCCCCCGACAGGGAAGTTCACCCCTCCACTTT
CDR3: CASSPRQGSSPLHF

V: TRBV7-7
size: NA
D: TRBD1
J: TRBJ1-1
DNA: TGTGCTAGCAGCTTAGTCCCTAGCGCCGACAGGGTAATTCCTGAAGCTTTCTTT
CDR3: CASSLVPSADRVIPEAFF

V: TRBV3-1/TRBV3-2
size: NA
D: TRBD1
J: TRBJ1-1
DNA: TGTGCCAGCAGCCCAGCCGGACAGGGGGGTGGGAGTGAAGCTTTCTTT
CDR3: CASSPAGQGGGSEAFF

V: TRBV7-8
size: NA
D: NA
J: TRBJ2-4
DNA: TGTGCCAGCAGCTTAGCGAGGTTACCCAAAAACATTCAGTACTTC
CDR3: CASSLARLPKNIQYF

V: TRBV5-6
size: NA
D: NA
J: TRBJ2-7
DNA: TGTGCCAGCAGCTCACGGGCCACCTACGAGCAGTACTTC
CDR3: CASSSRATYEQYF

V: TRBV4-1
size: once
D: NA
J: TRBJ1-1
DNA: TGCGCCAGCAGCCAAGTTGGGGGGGGGAACACTGAAGCTTTCTTT
CDR3: CASSQVGGGNTEAFF

V: TRBV6-5
size: NA
D: NA
J: TRBJ2-3
DNA: TGTGCCAGCAGTAGCGGCTTCCCAGATACGCAGTATTTT
CDR3: CASSSGFPDTQYF

V: TRBV7-6
size: NA
D: NA
J: TRBJ1-5
DNA: TGTGCCAGCAGCCCCGGGCGCGCCGGAGGGTTAAGCAATCAGCCCCAGCATTTT
CDR3: CASSPGRAGGLSNQPQHF

V: TRBV6-6
size: few
D: NA
J: TRBJ1-5
DNA: TGTGCCAGCAGTCCGAGGGCCTATAGCAATCAGCCCCAGCATTTT
CDR3: CASSPRAYSNQPQHF

V: TRBV7-3
size: NA
D: NA
J: TRBJ2-5
DNA: TGTGCCAGCAGCTTATCCCGGTCCCTAGCCGGGGAGACCCAGTACTTC
CDR3: CASSLSRSLAGETQYF

V: TRBV12-3/TRBV12-4
size: NA
D: TRBD1
J: TRBJ1-2
DNA: TGTGCCAGCAGTTTAAGGCAGGGGGCTTGGCCGTTCTTC
CDR3: CASSLRQGAWPFF

V: TRBV11-2
size: NA
D: NA
J: TRBJ2-7
DNA: TGTGCCAGCAGCTTTTTAAGGAGTGAGCAGTACTTC
CDR3: CASSFLRSEQYF

V: TRBV19
size: once
D: NA
J: TRBJ2-7
DNA: TGTGCCAGTAGGACTGAGGGCGAGCAGTACTTC
CDR3: CASRTEGEQYF

V: TRBV7-2
size: NA
D: TRBD1
J: TRBJ1-6
DNA: TGTGCCAGCAGCTTCAGGACAGGGGGTGCGGGGAACCTCCACTTT
CDR3: CASSFRTGGAGNLHF

V: TRBV2
size: NA
D: TRBD1
J: TRBJ1-5
DNA: TGTGCCAGCACCCAGACAGGGGAAAATCAGCCCCAGCATTTT
CDR3: CASTQTGENQPQHF

V: TRBV6-4
size: NA
D: NA
J: TRBJ1-6
DNA: TGTGCCAGCAGTGCCATGGGCAGTGCTAATTCACCCCTCCACTTT
CDR3: CASSAMGSANSPLHF

V: TRBV4-2
size: NA
D: NA
J: TRBJ2-3
DNA: TGTGCCAGCAGCCAAGAAAGGGGCCGGGACACAGATACGCAGTATTTT
CDR3: CASSQERGRDTDTQYF

V: TRBV6-1
size: few
D: TRBD1
J: TRBJ2-2
DNA: TGTGCCAGCAGTGAAACAGGGGGCAACACCGGGGAGCTGTTTTTT
CDR3: CASSETGGNTGELFF

V: TRBV14
size: once
D: TRBD1
J: TRBJ2-7
DNA: TGTGCCAGCAGCCCACGGACAGGGGGCGCGGTTGGGGGATCCGAGCAGTACTTC
CDR3: CASSPRTGGAVGGSEQYF

V: TRBV27
size: NA
D: NA
J: TRBJ1-4
DNA: TGTGCCAGCAGTTTTAGGCGGCTTAATGAAAAACTGTTTTTT
CDR3: CASSFRRLNEKLFF

V: TRBV28
size: NA
D: TRBD1
J: TRBJ2-6
DNA: TGTGCCAGCAGCACAAACAGGGGCTCTGGGGCCAACGTCCTGACTTTC
CDR3: CASSTNRGSGANVLTF

V: TRBV18
size: NA
D: NA
J: TRBJ2-7
DNA: TGTGCCAGCTCACCACCCGAGAGCTACGAGCAGTACTTC
CDR3: CASSPPESYEQYF

V: TRBV7-2
size: NA
D: NA
J: TRBJ1-2
DNA: TGTGCCAGCACCCCCGGCGGACGCGGCGCTAACTATGGCTACACCTTC
CDR3: CASTPGGRGANYGYTF

V: TRBV7-3
size: NA
D: TRBD1
J: TRBJ2-2
DNA: TGTGCCAGCAGCTTGAAATCGGGACAGGGGCCCCCCATGTATACCGGGGAGCTGTTTTTT
CDR3: CASSLKSGQGPPMYTGELFF

V: TRBV4-3
size: NA
D: TRBD1
J: TRBJ2-1
DNA: TGCGCCAGCAGCCAATCGAGGGGACAGACCTACAATGAGCAGTTCTTC
CDR3: CASSQSRGQTYNEQFF

V: TRBV27
size: NA
D: NA
J: TRBJ1-5
DNA: TGTGCCAGCAGGGAAAACAGGGTTACTAGCAATCAGCCCCAGCATTTT
CDR3: CASRENRVTSNQPQHF

V: TRBV10-3
size: NA
D: TRBD2
J: TRBJ2-5
DNA: TGTGCCATCACCCCGACTAGCGGGCTAGGGAGGGAGACCCAGTACTTC
CDR3: CAITPTSGLGRETQYF

V: TRBV7-2
size: NA
D: TRBD1
J: TRBJ1-6
DNA: TGTGCCAGCAGCCAAGGTGGGACAGTGCAAAGGGTATCACCCCTCCACTTT
CDR3: CASSQGGTVQRVSPLHF

V: TRBV5-1
size: NA
D: NA
J: TRBJ1-1
DNA: TGCGCCAGCATCGACCAGCTGGGCGACACTGAAGCTTTCTTT
CDR3: CASIDQLGDTEAFF

V: TRBV6-1
size: NA
D: NA
J: TRBJ2-7
DNA: TGTGCCAGCTTACGGTCTCCGGAAAGCTCCTACGAGCAGTACTTC
CDR3: CASLRSPESSYEQYF

V: TRBV7-2
size: NA
D: NA
J: TRBJ1-6
DNA: TGTGCCAGCAGCTCCCGTTTGGGCCATTCACCCCTCCACTTT
CDR3: CASSSRLGHSPLHF

V: TRBV6-6
size: NA
D: NA
J: TRBJ2-5
DNA: TGTGCCAGCAGTTACTATTGGGACGGAAAAGAGACCCAGTACTTC
CDR3: CASSYYWDGKETQYF

V: TRBV13
size: NA
D: TRBD1
J: TRBJ2-7
DNA: TGTGCCAGCAGCTTAGGTCAGGGGGCCCCTTCCTACGAGCAGTACTTC
CDR3: CASSLGQGAPSYEQYF

V: TRBV6-5
size: NA
D: NA
J: TRBJ1-2
DNA: TGTGCCAGCAGATTCCGGGACAACTCTGGCTACACCTTC
CDR3: CASRFRDNSGYTF

V: TRBV5-1
size: NA
D: NA
J: TRBJ1-6
DNA: TGCGCCAGCAGCGACCGGGACAAGGGTGTTAATTCACCCCTCCACTTT
CDR3: CASSDRDKGVNSPLHF

V: TRBV18
size: once
D: TRBD1
J: TRBJ2-1
DNA: TGTGCCAGCTCACCGGCCAGGCAGGGGGCTCCGCAGTTCTTC
CDR3: CASSPARQGAPQFF

V: TRBV6-1
size: NA
D: TRBD1
J: TRBJ2-1
DNA: TGTGCCAGCAGTGAAGAATTTTATCAGGGGGCTTACAATGAGCAGTTCTTC
CDR3: CASSEEFYQGAYNEQFF

V: TRBV2
size: once
D: NA
J: TRBJ1-2
DNA: TGTGCCAGCAACCCCCTCTCACATGGCTACACCTTC
CDR3: CASNPLSHGYTF

V: TRBV29-1
size: NA
D: NA
J: TRBJ1-3
DNA: TGCAGCGTTGAAGATACCCACGGGTGGGTAGGGGGATCTGGAAACACCATATATTTT
CDR3: CSVEDTHGWVGGSGNTIYF

V: TRBV6-5
size: NA
D: TRBD1
J: TRBJ2-1
DNA: TGTGCCAGCGTCGACAGGGCCGACCGCGGCGAGCAGTTCTTC
CDR3: CASVDRADRGEQFF

V: TRBV9
size: NA
D: NA
J: TRBJ1-1
DNA: TGTGCCAGCAGCGTAGCGGGCAAGAACACTGAAGCTTTCTTT
CDR3: CASSVAGKNTEAFF

V: TRBV9
size: NA
D: NA
J: TRBJ2-2
DNA: TGTGCCAGCAGCGTAGAAACAGGGCGGAACACCGGGGAGCTGTTTTTT
CDR3: CASSVETGRNTGELFF

V: TRBV11-2
size: NA
D: TRBD1
J: TRBJ1-4
DNA: TGTGCCAGCAGCTTAGAGCCGGGACAGGGGAGAGAAAAACTGTTTTTT
CDR3: CASSLEPGQGREKLFF

V: TRBV19
size: NA
D: NA
J: TRBJ1-2
DNA: TGTGCCAGTAGTATGAGGGGAAGGGATTTTTATGGCTACACCTTC
CDR3: CASSMRGRDFYGYTF